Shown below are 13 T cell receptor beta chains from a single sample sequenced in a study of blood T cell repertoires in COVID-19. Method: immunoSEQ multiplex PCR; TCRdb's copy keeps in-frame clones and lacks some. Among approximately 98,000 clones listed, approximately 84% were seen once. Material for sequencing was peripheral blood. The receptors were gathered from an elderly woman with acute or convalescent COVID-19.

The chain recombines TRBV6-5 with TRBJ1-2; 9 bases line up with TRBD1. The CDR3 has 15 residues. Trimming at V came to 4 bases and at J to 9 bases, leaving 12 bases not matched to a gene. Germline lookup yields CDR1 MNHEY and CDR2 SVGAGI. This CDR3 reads CASSSDPGQGWSYTF. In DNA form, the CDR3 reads TGTGCCAGCAGTTCCGACCCGGGACAGGGTTGGAGCTACACCTTC.

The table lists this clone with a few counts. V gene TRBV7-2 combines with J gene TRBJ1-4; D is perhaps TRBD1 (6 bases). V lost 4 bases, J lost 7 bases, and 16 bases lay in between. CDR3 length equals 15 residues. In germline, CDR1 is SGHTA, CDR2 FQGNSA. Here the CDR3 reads CASSSATGLSEKLFF. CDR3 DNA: TGTGCCAGCAGCTCGGCGACAGGCCTATCTGAAAAACTGTTTTTT.

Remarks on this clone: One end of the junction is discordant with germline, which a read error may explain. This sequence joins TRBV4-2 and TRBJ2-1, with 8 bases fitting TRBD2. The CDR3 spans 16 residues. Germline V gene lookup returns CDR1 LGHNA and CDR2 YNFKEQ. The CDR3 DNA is TGTGCCAGCAGTCAAGATGGAGCGGGGGCCTACAATGAGCAGTTCTTC. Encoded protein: CASSQDGAGAYNEQFF.

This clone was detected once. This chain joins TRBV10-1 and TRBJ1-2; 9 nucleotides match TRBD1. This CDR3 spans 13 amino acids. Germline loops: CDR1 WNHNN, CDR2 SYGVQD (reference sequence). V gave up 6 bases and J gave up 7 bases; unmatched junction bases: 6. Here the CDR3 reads CASSPGTGTGYTF. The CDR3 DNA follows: TGCGCCAGCAGCCCCGGGACAGGGACTGGCTACACCTTC.

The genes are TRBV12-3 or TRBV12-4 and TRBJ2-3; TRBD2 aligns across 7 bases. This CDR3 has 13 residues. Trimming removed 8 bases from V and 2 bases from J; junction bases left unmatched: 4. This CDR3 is CASRDYTTDTQYF. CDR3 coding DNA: TGTGCCAGCCGGGACTACACCACAGATACGCAGTATTTT.

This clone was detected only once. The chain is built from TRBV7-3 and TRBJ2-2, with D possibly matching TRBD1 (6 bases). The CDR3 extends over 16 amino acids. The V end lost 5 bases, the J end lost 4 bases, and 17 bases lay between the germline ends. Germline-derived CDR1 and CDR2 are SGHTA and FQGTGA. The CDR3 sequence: CASSLNPGTTTGELFF. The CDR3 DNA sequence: TGTGCCAGCAGCCTCAATCCCGGGACAACCACCGGGGAGCTGTTTTTT.

As DNA, the CDR3 is TGTGCCAGCAGTACCGACAGGAAAGAGACCCAGTACTTC. It codes for CASSTDRKETQYF. V is TRBV6-5 and J is TRBJ2-5, with D maybe TRBD1 (6 bases). The CDR3 covers 13 residues. V was cut by 5 bases and J by 3 bases, with 10 bases left in between. The germline gives CDR1 MNHEY, CDR2 SVGAGI.

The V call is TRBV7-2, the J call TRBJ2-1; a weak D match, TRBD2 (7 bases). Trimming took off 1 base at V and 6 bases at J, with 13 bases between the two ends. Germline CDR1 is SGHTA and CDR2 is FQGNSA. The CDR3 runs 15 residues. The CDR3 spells CASSLERGGVNEQFF. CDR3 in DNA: TGTGCCAGCAGCTTAGAGAGGGGGGGCGTCAATGAGCAGTTCTTC.

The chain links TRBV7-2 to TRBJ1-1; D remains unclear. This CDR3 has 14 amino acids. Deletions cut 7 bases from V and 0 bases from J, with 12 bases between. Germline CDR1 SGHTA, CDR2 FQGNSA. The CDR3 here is CASNKFEVNTEAFF. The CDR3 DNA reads TGTGCCAGCAACAAGTTCGAGGTGAACACTGAAGCTTTCTTT.

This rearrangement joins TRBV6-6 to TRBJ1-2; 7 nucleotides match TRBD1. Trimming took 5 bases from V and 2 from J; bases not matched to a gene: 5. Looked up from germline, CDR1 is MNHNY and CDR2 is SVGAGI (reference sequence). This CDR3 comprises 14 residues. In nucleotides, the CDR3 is TGTGCCAGCAGTAAGGACAGGAAAAACTATGGCTACACCTTC. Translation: CASSKDRKNYGYTF.

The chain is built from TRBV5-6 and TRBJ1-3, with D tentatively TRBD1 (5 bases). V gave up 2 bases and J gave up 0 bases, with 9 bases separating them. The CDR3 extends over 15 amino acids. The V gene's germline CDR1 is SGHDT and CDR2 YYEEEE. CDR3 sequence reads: CASSFRQTSGNTIYF. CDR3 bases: TGTGCCAGCAGCTTCAGACAGACCTCTGGAAACACCATATATTTT. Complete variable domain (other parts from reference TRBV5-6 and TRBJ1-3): DAGVTQSPTHLIKTRGQQVTLRCSPKSGHDTVSWYQQALGQGPQFIFQYYEEEERQRGNFPDRFSGHQFPNYSSELNVNALLLGDSALYLCASSFRQTSGNTIYFGEGSWLTVV.

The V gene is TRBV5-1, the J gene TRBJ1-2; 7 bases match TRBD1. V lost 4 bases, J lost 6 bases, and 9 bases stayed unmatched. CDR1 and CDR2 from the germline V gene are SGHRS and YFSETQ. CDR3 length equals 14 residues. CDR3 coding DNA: TGCGCCAGCAGCGGGGAGACAGGGCGCAATGGCTACACCTTC. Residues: CASSGETGRNGYTF.

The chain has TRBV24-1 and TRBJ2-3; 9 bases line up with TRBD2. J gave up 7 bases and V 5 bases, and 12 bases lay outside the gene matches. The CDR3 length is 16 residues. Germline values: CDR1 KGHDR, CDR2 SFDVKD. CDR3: CATSANERGGAYTQYF. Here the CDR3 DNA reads TGTGCCACCAGTGCCAACGAACGCGGGGGGGCTTATACGCAGTATTTT.